Below, 30 T cell receptor beta chains from the same sample are listed, as sequenced in a study of T-cell reconstitution after alpha-beta-depleted transplantation in children. The library targeted TCRbeta and was prepared with unique molecular identifiers. A single record per CDR3 protein comes from TCRdb applying MiXCR to the PCR reads. The sample contains hundreds of thousands of distinct CDR3 sequences, over 9.5% of which appear only once. Sequenced here: PBMCs, sampled before TCRalphabeta/CD19-depleted stem cell transplant. The receptors come from a child aged 2 to 15 with inherited bone marrow failure, due to receive a stem cell transplant.

This clonotype was counted many times. V gene TRBV6-1 combines with J gene TRBJ2-2; D possibly corresponds to TRBD2 (5 bases). From germline, CDR1 is MNHNS and CDR2 SASEGT. CDR3 length equals 14 residues. With 6 bases removed from V and 5 bases from J, the gap between germline ends came to 13 bases. The chain's CDR3 is CASRPRAGTGELFF. CDR3 nucleotide sequence: TGTGCCAGCAGACCGAGGGCCGGAACCGGGGAGCTGTTTTTT.

This clonotype has only a few counts. This chain connects TRBV28 to TRBJ2-1; tentatively, D is TRBD2 (5 bases). The CDR3 runs to 17 residues. The germline gives CDR1 MDHEN, CDR2 SYDVKM. With 6 bases removed from V and 5 bases from J, the gap between germline ends came to 23 bases. The CDR3 region has the DNA TGTGCCAGCAGCCAGACCCTACGGCTAGCAAAAGACAATGAGCAGTTCTTC. Translation: CASSQTLRLAKDNEQFF.

In this sample, this clonotype turned up many times. Mismatch with germline at one junction end may stem from a read error. The DNA of the CDR3 is TGTGCCAGTAGTCTAGATAGCGGACACTACAATGAGCAGTTCTTC. Translated, it gives CASSLDSGHYNEQFF. The rearrangement uses TRBV19 and TRBJ2-1, with D perhaps TRBD2 (6 bases). This CDR3 is built from 15 residues. In germline, CDR1 is LNHDA, CDR2 SQIVND (reference sequence).

Comment on this clonotype: A much larger clone sits a single nucleotide away, making a read error possible. This rearrangement joins TRBV3-1 to TRBJ2-3, with D hard to call. CDR1 and CDR2 from the germline V gene are LGHDT and YNNKEL (reference sequence). Deletions cut 3 bases from V and 4 bases from J, with 5 bases between. The CDR3 extends over 12 amino acids. The CDR3 nucleotides read TGTGCCAGCAGCCACGATTCAGATACGCAGTATTTT. Amino acid sequence: CASSHDSDTQYF.

This clonotype was seen at least ten times. The V call is TRBV5-5, the J call TRBJ2-5; D is uncertain. The V end was cut by 0 bases, the J end by 2 bases, with 8 bases between. Per the germline V gene, CDR1 is SGHKS and CDR2 is YYEKEE (reference sequence). This CDR3 is built from 14 residues. CDR3 sequence: CASSLARRQETQYF. The CDR3 nucleotides read TGTGCCAGCAGCTTGGCCCGGCGACAAGAGACCCAGTACTTC.

This clonotype was found many times. This rearrangement joins TRBV12-3 or TRBV12-4 to TRBJ2-7; 14 bases are a match to TRBD2. The J segment lost 6 bases and the V segment lost 6 bases, leaving 7 bases of the junction unmatched. The CDR3 is 15 residues long. Here the CDR3 DNA reads TGTGCCAGCAGACGGGGACTAGCGGGAGTTCCCGAGCAGTACTTC. Protein: CASRRGLAGVPEQYF.

The table lists this clonotype with many counts. The gene calls are TRBV20-1 and TRBJ2-1; 10 bases map to TRBD2. Germline V gives CDR1 DFQATT, CDR2 SNEGSKA (reference sequence). This CDR3 region has 15 residues. Trimming removed 3 bases from V and 4 bases from J; junction bases left unmatched: 6. DNA of the CDR3: TGCAGTGCTAGGGTGTGGACTAGCGGATACAATGAGCAGTTCTTC. It encodes CSARVWTSGYNEQFF.

This rearrangement joins TRBV20-1 to TRBJ1-2; no clear D gene. The ends were cut back, 1 base at V and 5 bases at J, with 20 bases in the middle. Germline CDR1 and CDR2: DFQATT and SNEGSKA (reference sequence). The CDR3 is made up of 16 amino acids. The CDR3 DNA follows: TGCAGTGCTAGAGCCGGGGAGATGGAGTTGGCTTATGGCTACACCTTC. Residues: CSARAGEMELAYGYTF.

CDR3 sequence reads: CASSLEGGGGTEAFF. The CDR3 DNA reads TGCGCCAGCAGCCTAGAGGGGGGGGGCGGCACTGAAGCTTTCTTT. The chain employs TRBV4-1 and TRBJ1-1, with D possibly TRBD1 on 6 matching bases. The V gene lost 4 bases and the J gene lost 4 bases, with 16 bases spanning the gap. Germline CDR1 MGHRA, CDR2 YSYEKL. The CDR3 extends over 15 amino acids.

As for this clonotype: Given the absence of the conserved phenylalanine or tryptophan at the CDR3 end, a read error is likely. The chain combines TRBV27 with TRBJ2-7; D unclear. The CDR3 loop spans 16 amino acids. Trimming stripped 2 bases from V and 3 bases from J, with 17 bases between. Germline CDR1 and CDR2: MNHEY and SMNVEV (reference sequence). DNA for the CDR3: TGTGCCAGCAGTTTACCGCCCGGACCCCCGGGCTACGAGCAGTACTCC. Its protein product is CASSLPPGPPGYEQYS.

V and J are TRBV29-1 and TRBJ2-1, with 13 bases that match TRBD2. Germline V lookup: CDR1 SQVTM, CDR2 ANQGSEA. The length of the CDR3 is 20 residues. The V gene end was trimmed by 0 bases and the J gene end by 1 base; junction bases not matched to a gene: 12. The CDR3 coding sequence is TGCAGCGTTGAAGATGTAGATGGGACTAGCGGGACTCCTTCCTACAATGAGCAGTTCTTC. Translated, it gives CSVEDVDGTSGTPSYNEQFF.

There are many counts of this clonotype. This CDR3 is CASSLGYPRDTQYF. In DNA, the CDR3 is TGCGCCAGCAGCTTGGGGTACCCTAGGGATACGCAGTATTTT. The chain uses TRBV5-1 and TRBJ2-3; D is unresolved. The V gene lost 0 bases and the J gene lost 6 bases, with 11 bases spanning the gap. Looked up from germline, CDR1 is SGHRS and CDR2 is YFSETQ. The CDR3 consists of 14 residues.

A few counts support this clonotype. The chain joins TRBV30 to TRBJ1-1, with D uncertain. The germline gives CDR1 GTSNPN, CDR2 SVGIG (reference sequence). The CDR3 totals 16 residues. V was trimmed by 3 bases and J by 0 bases, leaving 17 bases between them. The CDR3: CAWRASSGRLNTEAFF. The CDR3 nucleotides read TGTGCCTGGAGGGCCAGCTCGGGCAGGCTGAACACTGAAGCTTTCTTT.

This clonotype came up many times. The chain recombines TRBV12-3 or TRBV12-4 with TRBJ1-1, with 7 bases matching TRBD1. V lost 7 bases to trimming and J lost 2 bases; unmatched junction nucleotides: 7. The CDR3 runs 14 residues. The CDR3 loop is CASKKGQSNTEAFF. As DNA, the CDR3 is TGTGCCAGCAAGAAGGGACAGTCAAACACTGAAGCTTTCTTT.

This clonotype was counted at least ten times. J is TRBJ2-7 and V is TRBV20-1; perhaps D is TRBD1 or TRBD2 (5 bases each). V was shortened by 3 bases and J by 0 bases, with 18 bases between the two germline ends. The CDR3 covers 16 residues. CDR1 DFQATT and CDR2 SNEGSKA come from the germline V gene (reference sequence). The CDR3 region is CSASSLGVFISYEQYF. CDR3 DNA sequence: TGCAGTGCTAGCTCTCTGGGGGTCTTCATCTCCTACGAGCAGTACTTC.

This clonotype was detected many times. The CDR3 sequence is CSVDWDGGETQYF. The CDR3 region has the DNA TGCAGCGTTGATTGGGACGGTGGGGAGACCCAGTACTTC. The rearrangement links TRBV29-1 to TRBJ2-5; D may correspond to TRBD1 or TRBD2 (5 bases each). The germline V gene encodes CDR1 SQVTM and CDR2 ANQGSEA. The length of the CDR3 is 13 residues. V dropped 3 bases and J dropped 5 bases, with 13 bases sitting between them.

This clonotype showed up just a few times. The V call is TRBV5-1, the J call TRBJ2-5; 9 bases align to TRBD1. The CDR3 extends over 15 amino acids. CDR1 SGHRS and CDR2 YFSETQ come from the germline V gene. V lost 2 bases, J lost 5 bases, and 7 bases stayed unmatched. CDR3 in DNA: TGCGCCAGCAGCTTCCGACAGGGGGTAGGGGAGACCCAGTACTTC. Translating gives CASSFRQGVGETQYF.

At least ten counts were recorded for this clonotype. J is TRBJ2-7 and V is TRBV4-1; D might be TRBD1 (6 bases). Germline V lookup: CDR1 MGHRA, CDR2 YSYEKL. This CDR3 contains 13 residues. Trimming left V 3 bases short and J 4 bases short, with 10 bases between. In DNA, the CDR3 is TGCGCCAGCAGCCATGATCAGGGGTACGAGCAGTACTTC. This sequence encodes CASSHDQGYEQYF.

The rearrangement links TRBV12-3 or TRBV12-4 to TRBJ1-2, with TRBD1 identical over 7 bases. The CDR3 contains 16 residues. Germline trimming cut 1 base from V and 4 bases from J; bases unmatched to any gene: 9. The CDR3 coding sequence is TGTGCCAGCAGTTTAGAGGAAGGGGGCCAGGGCTATGGCTACACCTTC. Protein product: CASSLEEGGQGYGYTF.

This clonotype has a count of ten or more. This chain uses TRBV12-3 or TRBV12-4 with TRBJ1-1; 8 bases line up with TRBD1. CDR3 size: 13 residues. Trimming took 5 bases from V and 4 from J; bases not matched to a gene: 3. This CDR3 reads CASSAQGATEAFF. Written as DNA, the CDR3 is TGTGCCAGCAGTGCCCAGGGGGCCACTGAAGCTTTCTTT.

In its sample, this clonotype was seen many times. The V call is TRBV6-5, the J call TRBJ1-4; D call uncertain. This CDR3 contains 14 residues. Germline loops: CDR1 MNHEY, CDR2 SVGAGI. With 0 bases removed from V and 5 bases from J, the gap between germline ends came to 7 bases. As DNA, the CDR3 is TGTGCCAGCAGTTACTCGGGCTGGAATGAAAAACTGTTTTTT. Translated, it gives CASSYSGWNEKLFF.

In its sample, this clonotype was seen a few times. The rearrangement uses TRBV7-2 and TRBJ1-5; D not resolved. CDR1 SGHTA and CDR2 FQGNSA come from the germline V gene. This CDR3 has 17 residues. V lost 5 bases and J lost 0, with 17 bases in between. The CDR3 nucleotides are TGTGCCAGCAGCCCAGTCGGCGGGAGCTATAGCAATCAGCCCCAGCATTTT. Translated, it gives CASSPVGGSYSNQPQHF. Together with reference TRBV7-2 and TRBJ1-5, the CDR3 gives the full variable domain: GAGVSQSPSNKVTEKGKDVELRCDPISGHTALYWYRQSLGQGLEFLIYFQGNSAPDKSGLPSDRFSAERTGGSVSTLTIQRTQQEDSAVYLCASSPVGGSYSNQPQHFGDGTRLSIL.

Of note for this clonotype: A read error may be the cause here, since a much bigger clone is one base away. The rearrangement joins TRBV20-1 to TRBJ2-1; maybe TRBD2 (6 bases). The germline V gene encodes CDR1 DFQATT and CDR2 SNEGSKA (reference sequence). This CDR3 is 17 amino acids long. V was shortened by 6 bases and J by 8 bases, with 29 bases between the two germline ends. This CDR3 reads CSASQLKGAGSVYEQFF. In DNA, the CDR3 is TGCAGTGCCAGCCAACTAAAAGGGGCCGGGAGTGTCTATGAGCAGTTCTTC.

There are many counts of this clonotype. The chain links TRBV5-1 to TRBJ2-5; possibly TRBD2 for D (6 bases). CDR1 and CDR2 (germline): SGHRS, YFSETQ. There are 17 residues in the CDR3. Between the trimmed V and J ends, which lost 5 bases and 0 bases, there was a span of 20 bases. Written as DNA, the CDR3 is TGCGCCAGCAGAAGGAGACCTAGCGAAAAGTACCAAGAGACCCAGTACTTC. This encodes CASRRRPSEKYQETQYF. Drawing the rest from reference TRBV5-1 and TRBJ2-5, the complete variable domain is KAGVTQTPRYLIKTRGQQVTLSCSPISGHRSVSWYQQTPGQGLQFLFEYFSETQRNKGNFPGRFSGRQFSNSRSEMNVSTLELGDSALYLCASRRRPSEKYQETQYFGPGTRLLVL.

V gene TRBV13 combines with J gene TRBJ2-3; 9 bases agree with TRBD2. The V gene's germline CDR1 is PRHDT and CDR2 FYEKMQ (reference sequence). The CDR3 sequence is 16 residues long. The trim removed 7 bases at V and 7 bases at J, leaving 15 bases unmatched. The CDR3 loop is CASKWKGSGRKNTQYF. In DNA form, the CDR3 reads TGTGCCAGCAAGTGGAAAGGAAGCGGGAGGAAGAATACGCAGTATTTT.

Regarding this clonotype: This may be a read error, as it is one base from a much larger clone. The rearrangement links TRBV5-1 to TRBJ1-1, with D unclear. The CDR3 runs to 14 residues. Trimming left V 0 bases short and J 5 bases short, with 11 bases between. Germline-derived CDR1 and CDR2 are SGHRS and YFSETQ. The CDR3 region is CASSLVSAATEAFF. CDR3 in DNA: TGCGCCAGCAGCTTGGTATCAGCGGCTACTGAAGCTTTCTTT.

Concerning this clonotype: With a much larger clone just one base away, this may be a read error. This rearrangement joins TRBV19 to TRBJ2-3; 8 bases fit TRBD2. J was trimmed by 5 bases and V by 9 bases; bases with no gene match: 16. Looked up from germline, CDR1 is LNHDA and CDR2 is SQIVND (reference sequence). The CDR3 has 16 amino acids. The CDR3 loop reads CARRLPGGPREDTQYF. The CDR3 region has the DNA TGTGCCAGGAGACTACCGGGAGGGCCTAGGGAAGATACGCAGTATTTT. Full variable domain (rest looked up from reference TRBV19 and TRBJ2-3): DGGITQSPKYLFRKEGQNVTLSCEQNLNHDAMYWYRQDPGQGLRLIYYSQIVNDFQKGDIAEGYSVSREKKESFPLTVTSAQKNPTAFYLCARRLPGGPREDTQYFGPGTRLTVL.

Points on this clonotype: Just one base apart from a much larger clone, this may be a read error. The chain carries TRBV6-5 and TRBJ2-4, with D maybe TRBD2 (6 bases). Germline assignment: CDR1 MNHEY and CDR2 SVGAGI. CDR3 size: 14 residues. CDR3 in amino acids: CASSHQLAKNIQHF. As DNA, the CDR3 is TGTGCCAGCAGTCACCAACTAGCCAAAAACATTCAGCACTTC.

This clonotype was seen ten or more times. The chain couples TRBV15 to TRBJ2-7; no clear D gene. Between the trimmed V and J ends, which lost 0 bases and 4 bases, there was a span of 7 bases. The CDR3 runs 13 residues. Germline loops: CDR1 LNHNV, CDR2 YYDKDF (reference sequence). CDR3 DNA: TGTGCCACCAGCAGAGATCTTGGGTACGAGCAGTACTTC. This codes for CATSRDLGYEQYF.

This clonotype was found once. The V call is TRBV11-1, the J call TRBJ2-3, with D possibly being TRBD2 (5 bases). The CDR3 spans 13 residues. Germline V lookup: CDR1 SGHAT, CDR2 FQDESV (reference sequence). V was pared by 7 bases and J by 3 bases, with 11 bases between. The CDR3 region is CASTPGITDTQYF. CDR3 nucleotide sequence: TGTGCCAGCACGCCGGGAATTACAGATACGCAGTATTTT.